Presented here are 6 T cell receptor beta chains from one specimen sequenced in a study of PD-L1 blockade in urothelial cancer. Measured with immunoSEQ multiplex PCR; TCRdb has only the in-frame clones, and not every one. The profile shows around 42,000 clones, over 65% of them singletons. Sequenced here: PBMCs, sampled around atezolizumab (anti-PD-L1) treatment. The receptors come from a man between 65 and 80 years old with urothelial cancer.

The CDR3 DNA reads as TGTGCCAGCAGCTCCCCCGACTACAGGGGGGCAGGCTCCTACGAGCAGTACTTC. It encodes CASSSPDYRGAGSYEQYF. V is TRBV7-8 and J is TRBJ2-7; 8 bases are shared with TRBD1. V trimming: 4 bases; J trimming: 0 bases; junction bases outside the gene matches: 14. CDR1 is SGHVS, CDR2 FQNEAQ, per germline. The length of the CDR3 is 18 residues.

This clone appeared once. The chain is built from TRBV7-2 and TRBJ2-5, with D uncertain. The ends were cut back, 3 bases at V and 5 bases at J, with 7 bases in the middle. CDR1 SGHTA and CDR2 FQGNSA come from the germline V gene. The CDR3 sequence is 12 residues long. CDR3 sequence reads: CASSFYGETQYF. CDR3 nucleotide sequence: TGTGCCAGCAGCTTTTACGGTGAGACCCAGTACTTC.

The rearrangement uses TRBV2 and TRBJ2-1; 8 bases align to TRBD2. V was clipped by 5 bases and J by 0 bases; unmatched bases: 3. Germline V gene lookup returns CDR1 SNHLY and CDR2 FYNNEI. The CDR3 runs to 15 residues. The CDR3 protein is CASSSSGSSYNEQFF. The CDR3, as DNA: TGTGCCAGCAGTTCAAGCGGGAGCTCCTACAATGAGCAGTTCTTC.

This sequence joins TRBV19 and TRBJ2-1, with D possibly TRBD2 on 5 matching bases. The length of the CDR3 is 14 residues. Trimming removed 4 bases from V and 0 bases from J, with 7 bases in between. Looked up from germline, CDR1 is LNHDA and CDR2 is SQIVND (reference sequence). The CDR3 region is CASSTRGSYNEQFF. The CDR3 DNA reads as TGTGCCAGTAGTACCCGGGGCTCCTACAATGAGCAGTTCTTC. Using reference TRBV19 and TRBJ2-1 for the parts outside the CDR3, the full variable domain is DGGITQSPKYLFRKEGQNVTLSCEQNLNHDAMYWYRQDPGQGLRLIYYSQIVNDFQKGDIAEGYSVSREKKESFPLTVTSAQKNPTAFYLCASSTRGSYNEQFFGPGTRLTVL.

The chain has TRBV10-3 and TRBJ2-7; D perhaps matches TRBD2 (5 bases). The length of the CDR3 is 14 residues. V was pared by 10 bases and J by 1 base, with 17 bases between. CDR1 is ENHRY, CDR2 SYGVKD, per germline. The CDR3: CATERDRESYEQYF. Here the CDR3 DNA reads TGTGCCACTGAACGGGATCGGGAATCCTACGAGCAGTACTTC.

V is TRBV27 and J is TRBJ2-1, with 9 positions matching TRBD2. Germline assignment: CDR1 MNHEY and CDR2 SMNVEV (reference sequence). CDR3 length: 16 amino acids. Germline trimming cut 7 bases from V and 2 bases from J; bases unmatched to any gene: 9. The CDR3 DNA reads TGTGCCAGCACAAGGGAGCGGGAGGCTACCTACAATGAGCAGTTCTTC. It translates to CASTREREATYNEQFF.